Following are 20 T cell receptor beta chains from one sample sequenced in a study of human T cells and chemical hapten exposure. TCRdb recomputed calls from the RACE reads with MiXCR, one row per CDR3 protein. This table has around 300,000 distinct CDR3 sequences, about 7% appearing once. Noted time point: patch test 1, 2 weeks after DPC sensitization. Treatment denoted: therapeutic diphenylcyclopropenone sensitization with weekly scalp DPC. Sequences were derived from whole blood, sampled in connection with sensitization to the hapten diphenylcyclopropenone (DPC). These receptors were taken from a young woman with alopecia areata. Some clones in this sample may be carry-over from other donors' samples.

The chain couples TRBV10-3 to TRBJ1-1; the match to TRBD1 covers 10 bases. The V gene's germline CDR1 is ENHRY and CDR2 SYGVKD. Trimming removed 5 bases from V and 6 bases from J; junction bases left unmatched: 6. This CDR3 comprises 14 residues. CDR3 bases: TGTGCCATCAGTTCGGGACAGGGGAAAGCTGAAGCTTTCTTT. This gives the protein CAISSGQGKAEAFF.

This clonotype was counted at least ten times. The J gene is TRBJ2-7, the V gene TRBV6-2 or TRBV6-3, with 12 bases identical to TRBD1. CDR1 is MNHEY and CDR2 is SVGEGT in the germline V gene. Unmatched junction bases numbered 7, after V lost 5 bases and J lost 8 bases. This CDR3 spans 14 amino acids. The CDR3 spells CASSQPGTGGKQYF. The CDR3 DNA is TGTGCCAGCAGTCAACCCGGGACAGGGGGCAAGCAGTACTTC.

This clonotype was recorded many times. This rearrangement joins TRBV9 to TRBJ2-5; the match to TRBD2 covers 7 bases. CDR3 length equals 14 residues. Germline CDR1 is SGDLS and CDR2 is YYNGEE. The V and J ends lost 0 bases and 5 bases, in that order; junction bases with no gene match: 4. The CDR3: CASSVAGGLETQYF. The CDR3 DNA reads TGTGCCAGCAGCGTAGCGGGGGGTTTGGAGACCCAGTACTTC.

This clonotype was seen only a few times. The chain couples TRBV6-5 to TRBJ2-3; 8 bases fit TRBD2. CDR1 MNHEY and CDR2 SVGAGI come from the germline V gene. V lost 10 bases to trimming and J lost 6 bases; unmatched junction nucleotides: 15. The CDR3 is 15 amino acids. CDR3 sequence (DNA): TGTGCCACTGCCCCCTCTAGCGGGCCCGTGGATACGCAGTATTTT. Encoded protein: CATAPSSGPVDTQYF.

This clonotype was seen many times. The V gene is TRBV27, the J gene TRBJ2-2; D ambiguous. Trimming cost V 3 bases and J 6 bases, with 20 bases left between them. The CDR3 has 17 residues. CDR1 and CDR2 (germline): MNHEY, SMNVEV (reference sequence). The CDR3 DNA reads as TGTGCCAGCAGTTTTATTAGACTCATGGGATATCCCGGGGAGCTGTTTTTT. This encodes CASSFIRLMGYPGELFF.

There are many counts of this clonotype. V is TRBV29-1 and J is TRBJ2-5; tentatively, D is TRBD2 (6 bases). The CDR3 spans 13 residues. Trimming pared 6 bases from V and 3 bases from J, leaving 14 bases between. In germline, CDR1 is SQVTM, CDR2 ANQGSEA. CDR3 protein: CSVAGLIEETQYF. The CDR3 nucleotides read TGCAGCGTGGCGGGGTTGATTGAAGAGACCCAGTACTTC. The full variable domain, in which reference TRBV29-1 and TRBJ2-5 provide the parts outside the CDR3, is SAVISQKPSRDICQRGTSLTIQCQVDSQVTMMFWYRQQPGQSLTLIATANQGSEATYESGFVIDKFPISRPNLTFSTLTVSNMSPEDSSIYLCSVAGLIEETQYFGPGTRLLVL.

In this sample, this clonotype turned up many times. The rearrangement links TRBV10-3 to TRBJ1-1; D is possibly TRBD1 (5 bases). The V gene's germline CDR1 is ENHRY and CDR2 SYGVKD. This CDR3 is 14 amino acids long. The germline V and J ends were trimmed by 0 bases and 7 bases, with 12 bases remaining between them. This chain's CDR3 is CAISESTGGSEAFF. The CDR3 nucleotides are TGTGCCATCAGTGAGTCGACCGGGGGAAGTGAAGCTTTCTTT.

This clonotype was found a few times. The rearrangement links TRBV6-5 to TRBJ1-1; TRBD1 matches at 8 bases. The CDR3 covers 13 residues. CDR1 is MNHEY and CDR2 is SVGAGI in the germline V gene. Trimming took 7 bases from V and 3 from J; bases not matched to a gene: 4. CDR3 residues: CASNSGGHTEAFF. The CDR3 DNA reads TGTGCCAGCAATTCAGGGGGCCACACTGAAGCTTTCTTT.

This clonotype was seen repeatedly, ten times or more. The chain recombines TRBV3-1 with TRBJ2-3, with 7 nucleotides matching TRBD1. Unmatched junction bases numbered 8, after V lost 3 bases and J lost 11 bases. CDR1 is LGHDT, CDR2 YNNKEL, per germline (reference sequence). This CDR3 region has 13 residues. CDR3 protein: CASSQGQQGRQYF. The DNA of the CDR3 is TGTGCCAGCAGCCAGGGCCAACAGGGGAGGCAGTATTTT.

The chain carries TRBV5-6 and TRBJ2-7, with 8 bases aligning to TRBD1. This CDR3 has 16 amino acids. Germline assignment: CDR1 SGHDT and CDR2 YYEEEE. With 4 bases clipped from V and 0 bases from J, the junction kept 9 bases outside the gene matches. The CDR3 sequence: CASSPEGDRNSYEQYF. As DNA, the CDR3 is TGTGCCAGCAGCCCGGAAGGGGACAGGAACTCCTACGAGCAGTACTTC. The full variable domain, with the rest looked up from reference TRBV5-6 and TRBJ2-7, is DAGVTQSPTHLIKTRGQQVTLRCSPKSGHDTVSWYQQALGQGPQFIFQYYEEEERQRGNFPDRFSGHQFPNYSSELNVNALLLGDSALYLCASSPEGDRNSYEQYFGPGTRLTVT.

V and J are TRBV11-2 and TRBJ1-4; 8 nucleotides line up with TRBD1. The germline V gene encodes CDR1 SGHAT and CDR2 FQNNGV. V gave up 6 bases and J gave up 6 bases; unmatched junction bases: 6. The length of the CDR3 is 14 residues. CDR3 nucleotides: TGTGCCAGCAGTTCGGGACAGGTTCATGAAAAACTGTTTTTT. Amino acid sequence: CASSSGQVHEKLFF.

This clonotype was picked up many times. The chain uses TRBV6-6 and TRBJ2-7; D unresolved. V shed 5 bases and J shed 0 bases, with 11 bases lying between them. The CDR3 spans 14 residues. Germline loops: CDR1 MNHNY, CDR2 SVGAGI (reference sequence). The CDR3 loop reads CASSKTSSSYEQYF. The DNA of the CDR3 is TGTGCCAGCAGTAAGACGTCAAGCTCCTACGAGCAGTACTTC.

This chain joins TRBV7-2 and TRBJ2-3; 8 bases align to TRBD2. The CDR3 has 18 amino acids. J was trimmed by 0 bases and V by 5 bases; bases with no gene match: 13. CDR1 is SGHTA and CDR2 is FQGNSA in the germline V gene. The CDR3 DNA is TGTGCCAGCAGCAGGGACCTGGACAGCGGGGGTAGCACAGATACGCAGTATTTT. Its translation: CASSRDLDSGGSTDTQYF.

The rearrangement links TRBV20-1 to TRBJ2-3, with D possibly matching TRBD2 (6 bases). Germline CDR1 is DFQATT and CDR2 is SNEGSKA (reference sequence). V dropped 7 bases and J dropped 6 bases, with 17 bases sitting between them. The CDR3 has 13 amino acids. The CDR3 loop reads CSVRDSRGDTQYF. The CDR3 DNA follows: TGCAGTGTCCGGGACTCCCGGGGGGATACGCAGTATTTT.

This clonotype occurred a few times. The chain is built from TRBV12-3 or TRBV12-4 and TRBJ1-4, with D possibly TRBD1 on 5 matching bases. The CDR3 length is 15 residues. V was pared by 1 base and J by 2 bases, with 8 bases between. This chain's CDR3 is CASSLGGSTNEKLFF. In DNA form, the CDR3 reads TGTGCCAGCAGTTTAGGGGGCTCTACTAATGAAAAACTGTTTTTT.

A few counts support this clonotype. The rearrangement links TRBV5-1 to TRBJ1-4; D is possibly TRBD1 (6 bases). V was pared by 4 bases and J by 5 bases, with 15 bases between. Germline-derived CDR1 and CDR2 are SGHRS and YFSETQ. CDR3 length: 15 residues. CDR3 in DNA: TGCGCCAGCAGCCTAGAACAGGGTATGAATGAAAAACTGTTTTTT. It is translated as CASSLEQGMNEKLFF.

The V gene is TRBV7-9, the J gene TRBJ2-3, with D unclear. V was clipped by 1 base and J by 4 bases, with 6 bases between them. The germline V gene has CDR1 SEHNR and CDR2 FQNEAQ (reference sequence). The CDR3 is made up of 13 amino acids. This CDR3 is CASSLEDPDTQYF. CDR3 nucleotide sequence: TGTGCCAGCAGCTTAGAAGACCCAGATACGCAGTATTTT.

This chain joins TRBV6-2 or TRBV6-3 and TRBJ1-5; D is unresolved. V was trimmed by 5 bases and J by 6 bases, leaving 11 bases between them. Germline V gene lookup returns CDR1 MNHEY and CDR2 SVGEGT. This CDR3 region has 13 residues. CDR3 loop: CASSPLAGQPQHF. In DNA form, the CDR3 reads TGTGCCAGCAGTCCTCTCGCGGGTCAGCCCCAGCATTTT.

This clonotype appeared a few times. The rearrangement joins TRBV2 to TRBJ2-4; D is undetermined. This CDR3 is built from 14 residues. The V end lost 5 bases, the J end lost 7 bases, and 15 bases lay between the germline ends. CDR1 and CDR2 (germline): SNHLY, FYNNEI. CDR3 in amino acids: CASSPQRSPNIQYF. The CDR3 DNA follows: TGTGCCAGCAGTCCACAACGGAGCCCCAACATTCAGTACTTC.

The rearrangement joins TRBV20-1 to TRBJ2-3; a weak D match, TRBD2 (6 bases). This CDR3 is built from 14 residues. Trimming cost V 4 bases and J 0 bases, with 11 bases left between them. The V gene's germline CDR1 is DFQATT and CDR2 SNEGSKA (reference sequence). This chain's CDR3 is CSATLAASTDTQYF. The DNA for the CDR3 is TGCAGTGCTACGTTAGCGGCTAGCACAGATACGCAGTATTTT.